What follows are 9 T cell receptor beta chains derived from one specimen sequenced in a study of Ad26.COV2.S vaccination and SARS-CoV-2 variants. Some clones are missing from TCRdb's copy, which holds only in-frame ones; the method was immunoSEQ multiplex PCR. The sample includes about 350,000 clones, just over 90% of them seen just once. The input for sequencing was peripheral blood, taken after recovery from COVID-19. These receptors were taken from a human donor who had recovered from COVID-19.

J is TRBJ1-1 and V is TRBV5-1; maybe TRBD1 (6 bases). In germline, CDR1 is SGHRS, CDR2 YFSETQ. The V end lost 4 bases, the J end lost 5 bases, and 15 bases lay between the germline ends. The CDR3 totals 14 residues. This CDR3 reads CASSPTTRGTEAFF. As DNA, the CDR3 is TGCGCCAGCAGCCCTACGACTAGGGGGACTGAAGCTTTCTTT. The full variable domain, with the rest looked up from reference TRBV5-1 and TRBJ1-1, is KAGVTQTPRYLIKTRGQQVTLSCSPISGHRSVSWYQQTPGQGLQFLFEYFSETQRNKGNFPGRFSGRQFSNSRSEMNVSTLELGDSALYLCASSPTTRGTEAFFGQGTRLTVV.

The J gene is TRBJ2-5, the V gene TRBV1; TRBD1 was called by the table and not checked on the DNA. TRBV1 is a listed pseudogene. This CDR3 has 16 residues. The DNA for the CDR3 is TGCACCAGCAGCCCCGGAACTTCTCAGGGGAAAGAGACCCAGTACTTC. This encodes CTSSPGTSQGKETQYF.

The gene calls are TRBV18 and TRBJ1-4, with unresolved D. Germline V gene sequence: CDR1 KGHSH, CDR2 LQKENI. This CDR3 is built from 15 residues. Trimming cost V 4 bases and J 5 bases, with 14 bases left between them. The CDR3 here is CASSLTGTRNEKLFF. The CDR3, as DNA: TGTGCCAGCTCACTCACCGGCACGCGCAATGAAAAACTGTTTTTT.

The rearrangement joins TRBV7-9 to TRBJ1-1, with TRBD1 matching 7 bases. The CDR3 contains 16 residues. V was clipped by 3 bases and J by 3 bases; unmatched bases: 10. Germline V CDR1 and CDR2: SEHNR, FQNEAQ (reference sequence). CDR3 protein: CASSFGGGAGDTEAFF. CDR3 DNA: TGTGCCAGCAGCTTTGGAGGGGGCGCGGGGGACACTGAAGCTTTCTTT.

CDR3 amino acids: CASSLRLSFRDTQYF. CDR3 nucleotide sequence: TGTGCCAGTAGTCTACGCCTGTCGTTCCGAGATACGCAGTATTTT. The chain is built from TRBV19 and TRBJ2-3; D gene ambiguous. Deletions cut 5 bases from V and 5 bases from J, with 17 bases between. This CDR3 region has 15 residues. Germline loops: CDR1 LNHDA, CDR2 SQIVND (reference sequence).

This clone was seen a single time. The chain has TRBV7-8 and TRBJ1-2; D gene unclear. Trimming took off 1 base at V and 8 bases at J, with 17 bases between the two ends. Germline V gene lookup returns CDR1 SGHVS and CDR2 FQNEAQ. The CDR3 covers 15 residues. CDR3 in amino acids: CASSLDLGSGRGYTF. CDR3 nucleotides: TGTGCCAGCAGCTTAGATTTGGGGTCAGGACGGGGCTACACCTTC.

The chain couples TRBV25-1 to TRBJ2-1, with 7 nucleotides matching TRBD1. CDR3 length equals 11 residues. Per the germline V gene, CDR1 is MGHDK and CDR2 is SYGVNS. After removal of 5 bases from V and 12 bases from J, the junction contained 4 bases not matched to a gene. In nucleotides, the CDR3 is TGTGCCAGCAGTCCAGGGACAGTGCAGTTCTTC. It translates to CASSPGTVQFF.

V gene TRBV6-5 combines with J gene TRBJ1-1; D gene ambiguous. The CDR3 contains 12 residues. The ends were cut back, 7 bases at V and 1 base at J, with 7 bases in the middle. Germline CDR1 is MNHEY and CDR2 is SVGAGI. The CDR3 sequence: CASTAGNTEAFF. CDR3 sequence (DNA): TGTGCCAGCACAGCGGGGAACACTGAAGCTTTCTTT.

The rearrangement links TRBV7-2 to TRBJ1-2; weak D call: TRBD1 (5 bases). The germline CDR1 and CDR2 sequences are SGHTA and FQGNSA. V lost 5 bases and J lost 8, with 12 bases in between. This CDR3 contains 12 residues. In DNA, the CDR3 is TGTGCCAGCAGCGTACCGGACACAGGCTACACCTTC. Amino acid sequence: CASSVPDTGYTF.